The 29 T cell receptor beta chains in this list originate from one sample, sequenced in a study of cytomegalovirus exposure and HLA in healthy donors. The primer mix had 60 Vbeta and 13 Jbeta primers. Data came from immunoSEQ multiplex PCR; TCRdb stores just in-frame clones and leaves some out. Here the sample spans more than 150,000 clones, more than 70% being singletons. The specimen sequenced was PBMCs. All receptors come from a boy younger than 10 in good health and CMV-seronegative.

This chain joins TRBV29-1 and TRBJ2-4, with 12 bases fitting TRBD2. CDR3 length: 16 residues. The ends lost 6 bases at V and 0 bases at J; junction bases unmatched: 6. Germline-derived CDR1 and CDR2 are SQVTM and ANQGSEA. CDR3 coding DNA: TGCAGCGTCGGGACTAGCGGGCTTCTAGCCAAAAACATTCAGTACTTC. Its translation: CSVGTSGLLAKNIQYF.

This clone turned up a few times. The chain combines TRBV18 with TRBJ2-7; 7 bases map to TRBD1. CDR1 KGHSH and CDR2 LQKENI come from the germline V gene. V was pared by 3 bases and J by 1 base, with 6 bases of the junction left unmatched. There are 15 residues in the CDR3. The CDR3 DNA is TGTGCCAGCTCACCTTCGGCAGGGGGTTCCTACGAGCAGTACTTC. This sequence encodes CASSPSAGGSYEQYF.

The V call is TRBV28, the J call TRBJ2-7, with 7 bases aligning to TRBD1. Per germline, CDR1 MDHEN and CDR2 SYDVKM. The CDR3 loop spans 15 amino acids. V lost 10 bases, J lost 6 bases, and 18 bases stayed unmatched. CDR3 nucleotides: TGTGCCACCAAAGGTCCCAGGGGGACGGTAGGCGAGCAGTACTTC. Translated, it gives CATKGPRGTVGEQYF. Using reference TRBV28 and TRBJ2-7 for the parts outside the CDR3, the full variable domain is DVKVTQSSRYLVKRTGEKVFLECVQDMDHENMFWYRQDPGLGLRLIYFSYDVKMKEKGDIPEGYSVSREKKERFSLILESASTNQTSMYLCATKGPRGTVGEQYFGPGTRLTVT.

The J gene is TRBJ2-1, the V gene TRBV29-1; D might be TRBD2 (7 bases). The germline CDR1 and CDR2 sequences are SQVTM and ANQGSEA. This CDR3 is 16 amino acids long. V was shortened by 2 bases and J by 6 bases, with 20 bases between the two germline ends. CDR3 sequence reads: CSVEYEYGGRGNEQFF. The CDR3 bases are TGCAGCGTTGAATACGAATACGGGGGGCGAGGCAATGAGCAGTTCTTC.

The chain is built from TRBV19 and TRBJ1-1; D is unclear. The germline gives CDR1 LNHDA, CDR2 SQIVND (reference sequence). The CDR3 length is 13 residues. V lost 5 bases, J lost 2 bases, and 9 bases lay in between. CDR3 DNA: TGTGCCAGTAGTCCAAACTTAAACACTGAAGCTTTCTTT. This sequence encodes CASSPNLNTEAFF.

The gene calls are TRBV6-1 and TRBJ2-1; 7 bases line up with TRBD1. This CDR3 has 14 residues. The V gene's germline CDR1 is MNHNS and CDR2 SASEGT. The ends lost 2 bases at V and 5 bases at J; junction bases unmatched: 3. CDR3 coding DNA: TGTGCCAGCAGTGAAAGGGGACAGCACAATGAGCAGTTCTTC. Translation: CASSERGQHNEQFF.

The V call is TRBV4-1, the J call TRBJ1-2; 8 bases map to TRBD1. Unmatched junction bases numbered 11, after V lost 1 base and J lost 4 bases. Germline V CDR1 and CDR2: MGHRA, YSYEKL. This CDR3 is 17 amino acids long. CDR3: CASSQGPFGTGSYGYTF. The CDR3 DNA sequence: TGCGCCAGCAGCCAAGGCCCGTTCGGGACAGGCTCCTATGGCTACACCTTC.

This chain connects TRBV30 to TRBJ2-7, with D possibly matching TRBD2 (6 bases). Looked up from germline, CDR1 is GTSNPN and CDR2 is SVGIG (reference sequence). The length of the CDR3 is 14 residues. Trimming stripped 0 bases from V and 2 bases from J, with 11 bases between. The CDR3 DNA reads TGTGCCTGGAGTGTAACGGGGGAGACCTACGAGCAGTACTTC. Translation: CAWSVTGETYEQYF.

The sample holds a few counts of this clone. This chain connects TRBV6-6 to TRBJ1-4; D not resolved. Germline lookup yields CDR1 MNHNY and CDR2 SVGAGI (reference sequence). This CDR3 is built from 14 residues. Trimming stripped 8 bases from V and 0 bases from J, with 10 bases between. The CDR3 loop reads CASCPGSTNEKLFF. DNA for the CDR3: TGTGCCAGCTGCCCGGGTTCAACTAATGAAAAACTGTTTTTT.

This rearrangement joins TRBV28 to TRBJ1-3, with D possibly matching TRBD1 (6 bases). V lost 1 base to trimming and J lost 0 bases, with 16 bases between them. The CDR3 is made up of 18 amino acids. The germline V gene has CDR1 MDHEN and CDR2 SYDVKM. CDR3 sequence: CASSLFGGKTDSGNTIYF. CDR3 in DNA: TGTGCCAGCAGTTTATTTGGGGGCAAGACGGACTCTGGAAACACCATATATTTT.

V usage is TRBV7-6 and J usage is TRBJ2-6, with TRBD2 as a possible D gene (7 bases). V was clipped by 5 bases and J by 6 bases, with 14 bases between them. The germline gives CDR1 SGHVS, CDR2 FNYEAQ. The CDR3 totals 15 residues. The CDR3 coding sequence is TGTGCCAGCAGCCTAGGGGGGGGGCAGGCCAACGTCCTGACTTTC. Its translation is CASSLGGGQANVLTF.

CDR3 amino acids: CASSVGTGPSGANVLTF. The DNA for the CDR3 is TGTGCCAGCAGCGTCGGGACAGGCCCCTCTGGGGCCAACGTCCTGACTTTC. V usage is TRBV9 and J usage is TRBJ2-6; 8 bases are a match to TRBD1. Germline loops: CDR1 SGDLS, CDR2 YYNGEE. With V trimmed by 2 bases and J by 0 bases, 4 bases remained unmatched. This CDR3 has 17 residues.

J is TRBJ1-2 and V is TRBV6-1; the D gene is possibly TRBD1 (5 bases). Trimming shortened V by 4 bases and J by 2 bases, and 11 bases separated the two germline ends. This CDR3 is 14 amino acids long. Germline V CDR1 and CDR2: MNHNS, SASEGT. The chain's CDR3 is CASSVSNRNYGYTF. The CDR3, as DNA: TGTGCCAGCAGTGTTAGCAACAGGAACTATGGCTACACCTTC.

V usage is TRBV6-5 and J usage is TRBJ2-2; D unclear. Germline V CDR1 and CDR2: MNHEY, SVGAGI. The CDR3 spans 16 residues. Trimming removed 2 bases at V and 3 bases at J, with 13 bases between. The CDR3 nucleotides are TGTGCCAGCAGTTACGTAAGACCCGAGGACACCGGGGAGCTGTTTTTT. This codes for CASSYVRPEDTGELFF.

The rearrangement uses TRBV2 and TRBJ1-4; maybe TRBD1 (6 bases). This CDR3 contains 15 residues. Between the trimmed V and J ends, which lost 6 bases and 4 bases, there was a span of 15 bases. Germline assignment: CDR1 SNHLY and CDR2 FYNNEI. The DNA of the CDR3 is TGTGCCAGCAGGCTCCTAGGACAGAGTAATGAAAAACTGTTTTTT. Translating it yields CASRLLGQSNEKLFF.

V and J are TRBV13 and TRBJ2-1, with 7 bases matching TRBD2. CDR1 is PRHDT and CDR2 is FYEKMQ in the germline V gene (reference sequence). V shed 3 bases, J shed 4 bases, and the junction held 6 bases outside the gene matches. This CDR3 has 15 residues. CDR3 DNA: TGTGCCAGCAGCTTCCCGGGAGGATCTTACAATGAGCAGTTCTTC. Translation: CASSFPGGSYNEQFF. Filled out from reference TRBV13 and TRBJ2-1, the complete variable domain reads AAGVIQSPRHLIKEKRETATLKCYPIPRHDTVYWYQQGPGQDPQFLISFYEKMQSDKGSIPDRFSAQQFSDYHSELNMSSLELGDSALYFCASSFPGGSYNEQFFGPGTRLTVL.

Of note for this clone: A junction boundary mismatches the germline segment, possibly from a read error. The genes are TRBV7-8 and TRBJ1-2, with a weak D call TRBD1 (5 bases). The V gene's germline CDR1 is SGHVS and CDR2 FQNEAQ. This CDR3 is 12 amino acids long. CDR3: CASSSPGGMVAF. Here the CDR3 DNA reads TGTGCCAGCAGCTCTCCCGGGGGGATGGTCGCCTTC.

The chain joins TRBV2 to TRBJ2-2; 10 bases line up with TRBD2. Germline loops: CDR1 SNHLY, CDR2 FYNNEI. This CDR3 has 14 amino acids. Trimming at V came to 8 bases and at J to 2 bases, leaving 2 bases not matched to a gene. CDR3 nucleotides: TGTGCCAGCGGGACTAGCGTAAACACCGGGGAGCTGTTTTTT. This gives the protein CASGTSVNTGELFF. Complete variable domain (other parts from reference TRBV2 and TRBJ2-2): EPEVTQTPSHQVTQMGQEVILRCVPISNHLYFYWYRQILGQKVEFLVSFYNNEISEKSEIFDDQFSVERPDGSNFTLKIRSTKLEDSAMYFCASGTSVNTGELFFGEGSRLTVL.

Details on this clone: The sample contains more than one DNA sequence encoding this CDR3. The rearrangement joins TRBV18 to TRBJ1-1; D is possibly TRBD1 (6 bases). CDR1 is KGHSH, CDR2 LQKENI, per germline. Trimming left V 6 bases short and J 1 base short, with 9 bases between. This CDR3 is 13 amino acids long. The CDR3 DNA reads TGTGCCAGCTCTACGGACAGGAACACTGAAGCTTTCTTT. Its translation is CASSTDRNTEAFF.

The chain carries TRBV5-4 and TRBJ1-2, with 10 bases fitting TRBD1. From germline, CDR1 is SGHNT and CDR2 YYREEE (reference sequence). V was clipped by 3 bases and J by 3 bases; unmatched bases: 5. This CDR3 contains 15 residues. The CDR3 sequence: CASSSRQGAYYGYTF. Here the CDR3 DNA reads TGTGCCAGCAGCTCCAGACAGGGGGCATACTATGGCTACACCTTC.

The rearrangement uses TRBV6-1 and TRBJ1-4; D perhaps matches TRBD1 (5 bases). This CDR3 has 15 amino acids. The germline V gene has CDR1 MNHNS and CDR2 SASEGT. V lost 1 base to trimming and J lost 8 bases, with 14 bases between them. CDR3 coding DNA: TGTGCCAGCAGTGAAGAATCAGGGCGGGGAGAAAAACTGTTTTTT. As protein: CASSEESGRGEKLFF.

This clone has more than one count but fewer than ten. The chain recombines TRBV28 with TRBJ2-2; maybe TRBD2 (5 bases). Germline V gene data show CDR1 as MDHEN and CDR2 as SYDVKM. This CDR3 comprises 15 residues. V shed 5 bases and J shed 4 bases, with 14 bases lying between them. In DNA, the CDR3 is TGTGCCAGCAGTCTCACTAGAAGTAGCACCGGGGAGCTGTTTTTT. Translation gives CASSLTRSSTGELFF.

This clone was recorded once. The V gene is TRBV10-3, the J gene TRBJ2-7; maybe TRBD2 (5 bases). This CDR3 has 16 residues. Germline V CDR1 and CDR2: ENHRY, SYGVKD. Trimming removed 0 bases from V and 5 bases from J, with 17 bases in between. The CDR3 here is CAISESWAFDYDEQYF. In nucleotides, the CDR3 is TGTGCCATCAGTGAGTCGTGGGCTTTTGACTACGACGAGCAGTACTTC.

This chain connects TRBV7-9 to TRBJ2-7; TRBD2 matches at 11 bases. The germline gives CDR1 SEHNR, CDR2 FQNEAQ (reference sequence). V lost 5 bases, J lost 0 bases, and 6 bases stayed unmatched. This CDR3 comprises 16 residues. This CDR3 reads CASSHGTSGVSYEQYF. DNA for the CDR3: TGTGCCAGCAGCCACGGGACTAGCGGCGTCTCCTACGAGCAGTACTTC. The whole variable domain, remainder taken from reference TRBV7-9 and TRBJ2-7, is DTGVSQNPRHKITKRGQNVTFRCDPISEHNRLYWYRQTLGQGPEFLTYFQNEAQLEKSRLLSDRFSAERPKGSFSTLEIQRTEQGDSAMYLCASSHGTSGVSYEQYFGPGTRLTVT.

This chain uses TRBV28 with TRBJ1-1, with 8 bases lining up with TRBD1. The V segment lost 8 bases and the J segment 0 bases; nucleotides outside the gene matches: 5. The CDR3 is made up of 14 amino acids. The germline V gene encodes CDR1 MDHEN and CDR2 SYDVKM. This CDR3 reads CASWDRRMNTEAFF. The CDR3 DNA sequence: TGTGCCAGCTGGGACAGGAGAATGAACACTGAAGCTTTCTTT.

The chain carries TRBV27 and TRBJ2-5; 8 positions agree with TRBD2. The germline V gene has CDR1 MNHEY and CDR2 SMNVEV (reference sequence). V was pared by 8 bases and J by 2 bases, with 4 bases of the junction left unmatched. This CDR3 is built from 13 residues. The CDR3 coding sequence is TGTGCCAGCGGGCTAGCGGGTCAAGAGACCCAGTACTTC. Its protein product is CASGLAGQETQYF.

In this sample, this clone turned up once. The V gene is TRBV29-1, the J gene TRBJ2-7, with TRBD1 matching 8 bases. CDR1 SQVTM and CDR2 ANQGSEA come from the germline V gene. J lost 3 bases, V lost 6 bases, and 4 bases had no gene match. CDR3 size: 12 residues. As DNA, the CDR3 is TGCAGCGTCCAGGGGGCCAGCTACGAGCAGTACTTC. Protein sequence: CSVQGASYEQYF.

Comments on this clone: Within the sample, other DNA sequences also encode this same CDR3. The chain is built from TRBV5-1 and TRBJ1-1; 11 bases fit TRBD1. CDR3 length equals 15 residues. V was clipped by 4 bases and J by 0 bases; unmatched bases: 2. Germline V gene lookup returns CDR1 SGHRS and CDR2 YFSETQ. This chain's CDR3 is CASSGQGAMNTEAFF. CDR3 bases: TGCGCCAGCAGCGGACAGGGGGCAATGAACACTGAAGCTTTCTTT.

The chain carries TRBV2 and TRBJ2-1; maybe TRBD2 (6 bases). Trimming left V 5 bases short and J 4 bases short, with 15 bases between. Germline V CDR1 and CDR2: SNHLY, FYNNEI. The CDR3 runs 15 residues. CDR3 nucleotides: TGTGCCAGCAGTTCGAGCGGAGGGTCTTACAATGAGCAGTTCTTC. This translates into CASSSSGGSYNEQFF.